The rows below give T cell receptor beta chains drawn from one sample of a study of shared clonotypes between healthy human individuals. Only in-frame clones appear in the TCRdb table, and some are missing; sequencing was by immunoSEQ multiplex PCR. Of roughly 1 million clones in the sample, around four fifths are singletons; the top ten hold roughly 1.4%. Sequencing input: memory CD4+ T cells sorted from blood. These receptors originate from a man aged 18-30 years in good health. CDR3s include the opening cysteine and the closing phenylalanine or tryptophan. Each record gives: V gene, D gene, J gene, CDR3 protein. A D gene is named only where the DNA matches it firmly.

TRBV5-1	NA	TRBJ2-7	CASSLFQGLDYEQYF
TRBV19	TRBD1	TRBJ2-7	CASSNLRDRGPYEQYF
TRBV2	TRBD1	TRBJ2-7	CASREDRGLYEQYF
TRBV20-1	NA	TRBJ2-3	CSAGTDTQYF
TRBV25-1	TRBD1	TRBJ1-6	CASRTSTGESPLHF
TRBV2	NA	TRBJ1-1	CASSEWSVGF
TRBV12-2	NA	TRBJ1-3	CASRLALTGRLSSGNTIYF
TRBV6-5	NA	TRBJ1-3	CASSPSAGGNTIYF
TRBV30	NA	TRBJ1-5	CAWRGNRGNQPQHF
TRBV7-9	NA	TRBJ2-3	CASSGLRTTPLDTQYF
TRBV5-1	NA	TRBJ2-3	CASSLAGGQNTDTQYF
TRBV5-1	TRBD2	TRBJ2-7	CASSLGASGGYEQYF
TRBV7-2	NA	TRBJ1-5	CASSPGSNQPQHF
TRBV6-1	TRBD1	TRBJ2-2	CASTGTGDGELFF
TRBV6-1	TRBD1	TRBJ2-5	CASSGTGGGETQYF
TRBV27	NA	TRBJ1-4	CASSLFVLNEKLFF
TRBV28	TRBD2	TRBJ2-3	CASSLFSGGKADTQYF
TRBV18	NA	TRBJ1-3	CASSPLGDTIYF
TRBV7-9	NA	TRBJ2-3	CASSSVGDTQYF
TRBV9	NA	TRBJ2-1	CASSVSGEVYEQFF
TRBV6-1	NA	TRBJ1-5	CASSQRGNSNQPQHF
TRBV4-3	NA	TRBJ1-1	CASRKELTGFTEAFF